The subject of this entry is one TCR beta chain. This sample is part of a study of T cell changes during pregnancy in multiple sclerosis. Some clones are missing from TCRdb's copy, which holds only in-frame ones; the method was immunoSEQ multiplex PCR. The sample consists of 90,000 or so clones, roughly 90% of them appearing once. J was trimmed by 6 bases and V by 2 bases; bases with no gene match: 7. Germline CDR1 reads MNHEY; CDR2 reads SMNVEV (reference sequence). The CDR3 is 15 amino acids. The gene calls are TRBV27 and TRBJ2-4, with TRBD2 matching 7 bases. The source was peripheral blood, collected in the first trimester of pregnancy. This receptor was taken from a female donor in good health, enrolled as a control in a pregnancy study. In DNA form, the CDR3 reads TGTGCCAGCAGTTTAACCGGGACTATAGGAAACATTCAGTACTTC. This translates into CASSLTGTIGNIQYF.